This passage covers 20 T cell receptor beta chains from one sample sequenced in a study of cytotoxic CD8 clonotypes in ibrutinib-treated CLL. The assay was immunoSEQ multiplex PCR, and TCRdb's table has in-frame clones only and misses some. The table lists approximately 84,000 clones, around 75% of them singletons, with nearly 5% in the top ten. The sequences come from PBMCs, collected after 12 months of ibrutinib treatment. The source is a human donor with chronic lymphocytic leukemia.

This clone was seen a few times. The chain combines TRBV29-1 with TRBJ2-7; D may be TRBD1 (6 bases). V was pared by 7 bases and J by 2 bases, with 12 bases between. The CDR3 is made up of 12 amino acids. Germline CDR1 is SQVTM and CDR2 is ANQGSEA. DNA for the CDR3: TGCAGCGCCGGTCGGACAGCCTACGAGCAGTACTTC. It yields the protein CSAGRTAYEQYF.

As concerns this clone: A far more abundant clone sits one base away, making this likely a read error. The chain combines TRBV7-8 with TRBJ2-3; D is uncertain. The CDR3 has 14 residues. Germline V gives CDR1 SGHVS, CDR2 FQNEAQ. DNA for the CDR3: TGCGCCAGCAGCCGGCAGGAGCTCACAGATACGCAGTATTTT. Translating it yields CASSRQELTDTQYF.

The chain links TRBV9 to TRBJ2-2; TRBD1 aligns across 7 bases. The ends lost 4 bases at V and 5 bases at J; junction bases unmatched: 8. Germline CDR1 and CDR2: SGDLS and YYNGEE. The CDR3 spans 15 residues. The CDR3: CASSPGGRPTGELFF. The DNA of the CDR3 is TGTGCCAGCAGCCCAGGGGGACGCCCAACCGGGGAGCTGTTTTTT. Combining the CDR3 with reference TRBV9 and TRBJ2-2 gives the whole variable domain DSGVTQTPKHLITATGQRVTLRCSPRSGDLSVYWYQQSLDQGLQFLIQYYNGEERAKGNILERFSAQQFPDLHSELNLSSLELGDSALYFCASSPGGRPTGELFFGEGSRLTVL.

The rearrangement uses TRBV4-1 and TRBJ2-7, with unresolved D. CDR1 MGHRA and CDR2 YSYEKL come from the germline V gene. The CDR3 has 13 residues. V was cut by 0 bases and J by 4 bases, with 7 bases left in between. The CDR3 spells CASSQDWSYEQYF. The CDR3 nucleotides are TGCGCCAGCAGCCAAGATTGGTCGTACGAGCAGTACTTC.

J is TRBJ2-3 and V is TRBV10-3; D is perhaps TRBD2 (6 bases). Trimming took 6 bases from V and 3 from J, leaving 19 bases between them. This CDR3 is built from 16 residues. Germline lookup yields CDR1 ENHRY and CDR2 SYGVKD. The CDR3 loop is CAISTSTRAETDTQYF. The DNA of the CDR3 is TGTGCCATCAGCACATCGACTAGAGCAGAGACAGATACGCAGTATTTT.

The V gene is TRBV2, the J gene TRBJ2-1; the match to TRBD2 covers 15 bases. This CDR3 spans 18 amino acids. The junction had 9 bases not matched to a gene; V was cut back by 6 bases and J by 3 bases. Germline CDR1 SNHLY, CDR2 FYNNEI. For the CDR3, the DNA is TGTGCCAGCAGAGGACTAGCGGGAGGGCCAGGGGGCTACAATGAGCAGTTCTTC. Its protein is CASRGLAGGPGGYNEQFF. Drawing the rest from reference TRBV2 and TRBJ2-1, the complete variable domain is EPEVTQTPSHQVTQMGQEVILRCVPISNHLYFYWYRQILGQKVEFLVSFYNNEISEKSEIFDDQFSVERPDGSNFTLKIRSTKLEDSAMYFCASRGLAGGPGGYNEQFFGPGTRLTVL.

The rearrangement uses TRBV29-1 and TRBJ2-3; a weak D match, TRBD2 (6 bases). CDR3 length: 10 residues. Germline CDR1 SQVTM, CDR2 ANQGSEA. V was clipped by 5 bases and J by 8 bases, with 8 bases between them. CDR3 coding DNA: TGCAGCGTTAGGGAGGTTACGCAGTATTTT. This translates into CSVREVTQYF.

This clone has just a few counts. The chain's CDR3 is CASSPRGDRGNEQFF. The CDR3 nucleotides read TGTGCCAGCAGCCCCAGGGGGGACAGGGGAAATGAGCAGTTCTTC. This rearrangement joins TRBV7-6 to TRBJ2-1, with 10 bases matching TRBD1. The V gene end was trimmed by 5 bases and the J gene end by 7 bases; junction bases not matched to a gene: 8. Germline loops: CDR1 SGHVS, CDR2 FNYEAQ. The CDR3 has 15 amino acids.

The rearrangement links TRBV18 to TRBJ1-1; no firm D call. Germline lookup yields CDR1 KGHSH and CDR2 LQKENI. The V and J ends lost 0 bases and 7 bases respectively, with 12 bases between them. This CDR3 is built from 14 residues. The DNA of the CDR3 is TGTGCCAGCTCACCACCGGGCCCGGCCGGTGAAGCTTTCTTT. Amino acid sequence: CASSPPGPAGEAFF.

The gene calls are TRBV28 and TRBJ2-5; TRBD1 aligns across 9 bases. This CDR3 comprises 14 residues. In germline, CDR1 is MDHEN, CDR2 SYDVKM. V was pared by 3 bases and J by 7 bases, with 6 bases of the junction left unmatched. The CDR3 bases are TGTGCCAGCAGTTTTGGACAGGGGCGGGGGACCCAGTACTTC. Translated, it gives CASSFGQGRGTQYF.

The rearrangement links TRBV7-3 to TRBJ1-1, with 7 bases matching TRBD1. The J segment lost 4 bases and the V segment lost 5 bases, leaving 7 bases of the junction unmatched. The CDR3 totals 14 residues. Germline-derived CDR1 and CDR2 are SGHTA and FQGTGA. The CDR3 region is CASSPQGGATEAFF. Here the CDR3 DNA reads TGTGCCAGCAGCCCCCAGGGGGGGGCCACTGAAGCTTTCTTT.

The V call is TRBV11-2, the J call TRBJ2-3; D is possibly TRBD1 or TRBD2 (6 bases each). This CDR3 region has 14 residues. Germline CDR1 and CDR2: SGHAT and FQNNGV. V shed 8 bases and J shed 5 bases, with 17 bases lying between them. As DNA, the CDR3 is TGTGCCAGCCTCCCGGGGGCGTCGGGAGATACGCAGTATTTT. Translating it yields CASLPGASGDTQYF.

The chain joins TRBV5-6 to TRBJ2-3; tentatively, D is TRBD1 or TRBD2 (5 bases each). The V end lost 0 bases, the J end lost 9 bases, and 11 bases lay between the germline ends. CDR3 length: 13 amino acids. The germline V gene has CDR1 SGHDT and CDR2 YYEEEE. The CDR3 sequence: CASSLVGPLTQYF. CDR3 coding DNA: TGTGCCAGCAGCTTGGTGGGACCCCTGACGCAGTATTTT.

This chain links TRBV7-2 with TRBJ2-2; D call uncertain. V was shortened by 8 bases and J by 3 bases, with 10 bases between the two germline ends. This CDR3 is built from 13 residues. The germline V gene encodes CDR1 SGHTA and CDR2 FQGNSA. The DNA for the CDR3 is TGTGCCAGCGGGCTACCGCACACCGGGGAGCTGTTTTTT. Its protein is CASGLPHTGELFF.

V and J are TRBV19 and TRBJ1-5; possibly TRBD1 for D (6 bases). CDR1 and CDR2 from the germline V gene are LNHDA and SQIVND (reference sequence). The V end was cut by 7 bases, the J end by 0 bases, with 13 bases between. This CDR3 has 15 residues. CDR3 sequence reads: CASTRTAYSNQPQHF. In DNA form, the CDR3 reads TGTGCCAGTACCCGGACAGCATATAGCAATCAGCCCCAGCATTTT.

The chain carries TRBV28 and TRBJ2-3; D not resolved. Trimming took off 6 bases at V and 2 bases at J, with 9 bases between the two ends. Germline loops: CDR1 MDHEN, CDR2 SYDVKM. The length of the CDR3 is 13 residues. The CDR3 loop is CASRAPLTDTQYF. The CDR3 DNA sequence: TGTGCCAGCAGGGCTCCCCTCACAGATACGCAGTATTTT.

This clone was detected only once. The V call is TRBV6-5, the J call TRBJ1-2; D is uncertain. The CDR3 contains 14 residues. V lost 8 bases and J 0 bases, leaving 13 bases between the germline ends. Germline assignment: CDR1 MNHEY and CDR2 SVGAGI. CDR3 sequence: CASSRRITNYGYTF. CDR3 bases: TGTGCCAGCTCGCGGCGGATTACTAACTATGGCTACACCTTC.

The chain joins TRBV5-6 to TRBJ1-1; TRBD1 is a possible D gene (5 bases). The CDR3 extends over 12 amino acids. Trimming took off 0 bases at V and 10 bases at J, with 10 bases between the two ends. Germline V gene lookup returns CDR1 SGHDT and CDR2 YYEEEE. In DNA, the CDR3 is TGTGCCAGCAGCTTGGGGGGGTATCGAGCTTTCTTT. It is translated as CASSLGGYRAFF.

The V call is TRBV5-1, the J call TRBJ2-1; D unclear. Germline CDR1 reads SGHRS; CDR2 reads YFSETQ. V was pared by 4 bases and J by 5 bases, with 13 bases between. This CDR3 is 14 amino acids long. DNA of the CDR3: TGCGCCAGCAGCCCGGTGGGGTACGACAATGAGCAGTTCTTC. This translates into CASSPVGYDNEQFF.

The chain is built from TRBV6-5 and TRBJ2-2; 12 nucleotides line up with TRBD1. Germline lookup yields CDR1 MNHEY and CDR2 SVGAGI. The CDR3 loop spans 14 amino acids. In DNA, the CDR3 is TGTTCGGCAAGGGCCGGGACAGGGGGCAGGGAGCTGTTTTTT. As protein: CSARAGTGGRELFF.